This is a list of T cell receptor beta chains from one sample in a study of shared clonotypes between healthy human individuals. Here immunoSEQ multiplex PCR was the method, and the copy in TCRdb shows in-frame clones only, minus some. Of roughly 490,000 clones listed, 70% to 80% are singletons. The sequencing input was PBMCs. The source is a woman aged 40 to 49 in good health. Some clones in this sample may be carry-over from other donors' samples. The CDR3 runs from the conserved cysteine through the conserved F or W. D genes are given only for firm matches. Clone size appears in some rows only: once, few, many, or a class for an expanded clone.

cdr3_nt: TGTGCCAGCAGCTTAGCGGTGCTAGCGGGATCGGGGGAGCAGTACTTC
cdr3_aa: CASSLAVLAGSGEQYF
v_call: TRBV7-8
clone_size: -
d_call: TRBD2
j_call: TRBJ2-7

cdr3_nt: TGTGCCAGCAGTGAAGGGGGGCCTAACTATGGCTACACCTTC
cdr3_aa: CASSEGGPNYGYTF
v_call: TRBV2
clone_size: many
d_call: -
j_call: TRBJ1-2

cdr3_nt: TGTGCCAGCAGCTTAAGTCTGTCAGGGGACAACGAGCAGTACTTC
cdr3_aa: CASSLSLSGDNEQYF
v_call: TRBV7-9
clone_size: -
d_call: -
j_call: TRBJ2-7

cdr3_nt: TGTGCCAGCAGAACCGACGGCGGGTATGGCTACACCTTC
cdr3_aa: CASRTDGGYGYTF
v_call: TRBV28
clone_size: many
d_call: -
j_call: TRBJ1-2

cdr3_nt: TGTGCCAGCAGCTTAGATCGGATGGACATTCAGTACTTC
cdr3_aa: CASSLDRMDIQYF
v_call: TRBV11-3
clone_size: -
d_call: -
j_call: TRBJ2-4

cdr3_nt: TGTGCCAGCAGTTTACTAGCGGGAGGGTCAGATACGCAGTATTTT
cdr3_aa: CASSLLAGGSDTQYF
v_call: TRBV28
clone_size: once
d_call: TRBD2
j_call: TRBJ2-3

cdr3_nt: TGTGCCAGCAGCCGGGGGACTACCCGATTAGAGCAGTTCTTC
cdr3_aa: CASSRGTTRLEQFF
v_call: TRBV7-2
clone_size: -
d_call: TRBD2
j_call: TRBJ2-1

cdr3_nt: TGTGCCAGTAGTCCAGGGACAGGGGGTGGAGAGACCCAGTACTTC
cdr3_aa: CASSPGTGGGETQYF
v_call: TRBV19
clone_size: -
d_call: TRBD1
j_call: TRBJ2-5

cdr3_nt: TGTGCCAGCAGTCCTCAGCACTCTGGGGCCAACGCCCTGACTTTC
cdr3_aa: CASSPQHSGANALTF
v_call: TRBV28
clone_size: -
d_call: -
j_call: TRBJ2-6

cdr3_nt: TGTGCTTACCCCCCGACCAGGACTAGCCATTACGAGCAGTACTTC
cdr3_aa: CAYPPTRTSHYEQYF
v_call: TRBV4-2
clone_size: -
d_call: TRBD2
j_call: TRBJ2-7

cdr3_nt: TGTGCCAGCACTCCCAGGGGGGACACAGCCCAGCATTTT
cdr3_aa: CASTPRGDTAQHF
v_call: TRBV6-6
clone_size: -
d_call: TRBD1
j_call: TRBJ1-5

cdr3_nt: TGTGCCAGCAGCTTAGACAGGGGGCAAACTGAAGCTTTCTTT
cdr3_aa: CASSLDRGQTEAFF
v_call: TRBV7-2
clone_size: -
d_call: TRBD1
j_call: TRBJ1-1

cdr3_nt: TGTGCCAGTACCCGGACAGGGGGCCTCGGCACTGAAGCTTTCTTT
cdr3_aa: CASTRTGGLGTEAFF
v_call: TRBV6-1
clone_size: few
d_call: TRBD1
j_call: TRBJ1-1

cdr3_nt: TGTGCCAGCAGTTTATGGGGGACAGGGGGGACTGAAGCTTTCTTT
cdr3_aa: CASSLWGTGGTEAFF
v_call: TRBV6-4
clone_size: -
d_call: TRBD1
j_call: TRBJ1-1

cdr3_nt: TGTGCCACCAGCCTGGGGCAGGGTAATGAAAAACTGTTTTTT
cdr3_aa: CATSLGQGNEKLFF
v_call: TRBV15
clone_size: -
d_call: -
j_call: TRBJ1-4

cdr3_nt: TGTGCCAGCAGGACTAGCGAACCCTACGAGCAGTACTTC
cdr3_aa: CASRTSEPYEQYF
v_call: TRBV2
clone_size: -
d_call: TRBD2
j_call: TRBJ2-7

cdr3_nt: TGTGCCAGTAGCTCTACCGGGACTAGCTACAATGAGCAGTTCTTC
cdr3_aa: CASSSTGTSYNEQFF
v_call: TRBV19
clone_size: -
d_call: TRBD2
j_call: TRBJ2-1

cdr3_nt: TGTGCCAGCAGCGTATCGGTAGCGGGAGGGCCTAGGACCGGGGAGCTGTTTTTT
cdr3_aa: CASSVSVAGGPRTGELFF
v_call: TRBV9
clone_size: -
d_call: TRBD2
j_call: TRBJ2-2

cdr3_nt: TGTGCCACCAGCAGATATCGACAGGGGAGGAACACTGAAGCTTTCTTT
cdr3_aa: CATSRYRQGRNTEAFF
v_call: TRBV15
clone_size: -
d_call: TRBD1
j_call: TRBJ1-1

cdr3_nt: TGTGCCAGTCGTACATCTGGGGCCAACGTCCTGACTTTC
cdr3_aa: CASRTSGANVLTF
v_call: TRBV19
clone_size: -
d_call: -
j_call: TRBJ2-6

cdr3_nt: TGTGCCAGCAGCTTAATTAGAGTAAGCTCCTACAATGAGCAGTTCTTC
cdr3_aa: CASSLIRVSSYNEQFF
v_call: TRBV7-8
clone_size: -
d_call: -
j_call: TRBJ2-1

cdr3_nt: TGTGCCAGTTCTATCGGCGGGAGGGCCTACGAGCAGTACTTC
cdr3_aa: CASSIGGRAYEQYF
v_call: TRBV19
clone_size: -
d_call: TRBD2
j_call: TRBJ2-7

cdr3_nt: TGTGCCAGCAGCCCGGGACAGCCAAATGAAAAACTGTTTTTT
cdr3_aa: CASSPGQPNEKLFF
v_call: TRBV5-8
clone_size: -
d_call: TRBD1
j_call: TRBJ1-4

cdr3_nt: TGTGCCAGCAGCTCCCTAGGACAGGGTCAAGGACTCTACGAGCAGTACTTC
cdr3_aa: CASSSLGQGQGLYEQYF
v_call: TRBV7-9
clone_size: -
d_call: TRBD1
j_call: TRBJ2-7

cdr3_nt: TGTGCCAGCAGCTTAGCGCCCCATAACTATGGCTACACCTTC
cdr3_aa: CASSLAPHNYGYTF
v_call: TRBV7-8
clone_size: -
d_call: -
j_call: TRBJ1-2

cdr3_nt: TGCGCCAGCAGCTTGGCAACTGGGACAGGGGCCCCCTACAATGAGCAGTTCTTC
cdr3_aa: CASSLATGTGAPYNEQFF
v_call: TRBV5-1
clone_size: -
d_call: TRBD1
j_call: TRBJ2-1

cdr3_nt: TGCGCCAGCAGCTTGGCAGGATCGAACACTGAAGCTTTCTTT
cdr3_aa: CASSLAGSNTEAFF
v_call: TRBV5-1
clone_size: -
d_call: -
j_call: TRBJ1-1

cdr3_nt: TGTGCCAGCAGCTTTTTAAACACTGAAGCTTTCTTT
cdr3_aa: CASSFLNTEAFF
v_call: TRBV7-3
clone_size: -
d_call: -
j_call: TRBJ1-1

cdr3_nt: TGCGCCAGCAGCCAAGATGGCAGCGGGAGCACAGATACGCAGTATTTT
cdr3_aa: CASSQDGSGSTDTQYF
v_call: TRBV4-3
clone_size: -
d_call: -
j_call: TRBJ2-3